What follows are 23 T cell receptor beta chains derived from one specimen sequenced in a study of shared clonotypes between healthy human individuals. TCRdb's table, derived via immunoSEQ multiplex PCR, lists solely in-frame clones and lacks some. The sample records about 2.4 million clones, approximately 93% being singletons. The sample consisted of naive CD4+ T cells from PBMCs. Subset described: CD45RA+ positively selected. These receptors all stem from a man younger than 35 in good health. Some clones in this sample may be carry-over from other donors' samples.

The chain joins TRBV19 to TRBJ2-6; D is possibly TRBD1 (6 bases). V lost 5 bases and J 3 bases, leaving 11 bases between the germline ends. The CDR3 is 15 amino acids. In germline, CDR1 is LNHDA, CDR2 SQIVND (reference sequence). CDR3 sequence (DNA): TGTGCCAGTAGTGGGACACCCTATGGGGCCAACGTCCTGACTTTC. Its protein is CASSGTPYGANVLTF. Based on the CDR3 plus reference TRBV19 and TRBJ2-6, the full variable domain is DGGITQSPKYLFRKEGQNVTLSCEQNLNHDAMYWYRQDPGQGLRLIYYSQIVNDFQKGDIAEGYSVSREKKESFPLTVTSAQKNPTAFYLCASSGTPYGANVLTFGAGSRLTVL.

This sequence joins TRBV5-4 and TRBJ2-2; D is undetermined. With 0 bases removed from V and 0 bases from J, the gap between germline ends came to 9 bases. Per the germline V gene, CDR1 is SGHNT and CDR2 is YYREEE (reference sequence). The CDR3 is 16 residues long. The DNA for the CDR3 is TGTGCCAGCAGCTTGGACGTTACGGCGAACACCGGGGAGCTGTTTTTT. Residues: CASSLDVTANTGELFF.

The J gene is TRBJ2-5, the V gene TRBV2, with a tentative D call TRBD2 (5 bases). V was shortened by 6 bases and J by 2 bases, with 13 bases between the two germline ends. CDR3 length: 14 residues. CDR1 and CDR2 (germline): SNHLY, FYNNEI. The DNA of the CDR3 is TGTGCCAGCAGGTCTAGCCCACCTCAAGAGACCCAGTACTTC. Translated, it gives CASRSSPPQETQYF.

This chain links TRBV7-3 with TRBJ1-6, with D unresolved. Germline loops: CDR1 SGHTA, CDR2 FQGTGA. The CDR3 covers 13 residues. The V end was cut by 4 bases, the J end by 8 bases, with 9 bases between. The CDR3 coding sequence is TGTGCCAGCAGCTACAATAAGGATTCACCCCTCCACTTT. It yields the protein CASSYNKDSPLHF.

The chain recombines TRBV5-8 with TRBJ2-3; perhaps TRBD2 as D (5 bases). The germline V gene has CDR1 SGHTS and CDR2 YDEGEE. The CDR3 is 13 amino acids. Trimming pared 3 bases from V and 9 bases from J, leaving 14 bases between. Here the CDR3 reads CASSSNGRRTQYF. Written as DNA, the CDR3 is TGTGCCAGCAGCTCCAACGGCCGGAGGACGCAGTATTTT.

V and J are TRBV27 and TRBJ2-2; 9 bases match TRBD2. V lost 8 bases, J lost 2 bases, and 9 bases stayed unmatched. Germline V gene data show CDR1 as MNHEY and CDR2 as SMNVEV (reference sequence). CDR3 size: 16 residues. The CDR3 protein is CASGPRLADNTGELFF. CDR3 DNA: TGTGCCAGCGGCCCAAGACTAGCGGATAACACCGGGGAGCTGTTTTTT.

V and J are TRBV28 and TRBJ1-3, with TRBD1 matching 9 bases. Germline CDR1 reads MDHEN; CDR2 reads SYDVKM. With 5 bases clipped from V and 4 bases from J, the junction kept 3 bases outside the gene matches. The CDR3 spans 14 residues. CDR3 protein: CASSTGQGGNTIYF. The DNA of the CDR3 is TGTGCCAGCAGTACGGGACAGGGAGGAAACACCATATATTTT. Full variable domain (rest looked up from reference TRBV28 and TRBJ1-3): DVKVTQSSRYLVKRTGEKVFLECVQDMDHENMFWYRQDPGLGLRLIYFSYDVKMKEKGDIPEGYSVSREKKERFSLILESASTNQTSMYLCASSTGQGGNTIYFGEGSWLTVV.

This clone is a singleton in its sample. The V and J genes are TRBV18 and TRBJ2-6, with 8 bases aligning to TRBD1. In germline, CDR1 is KGHSH, CDR2 LQKENI. The CDR3 extends over 19 amino acids. V trimming: 2 bases; J trimming: 0 bases; junction bases outside the gene matches: 9. The CDR3 here is CASSPTGTGFSSGANVLTF. CDR3 nucleotides: TGTGCCAGCTCACCAACCGGGACAGGCTTCTCCTCTGGGGCCAACGTCCTGACTTTC.

Details on this clone: Other DNA sequences from this sample encode an identical CDR3 as well. This chain joins TRBV7-9 and TRBJ1-2; D unresolved. The V and J ends lost 6 bases and 2 bases respectively, with 7 bases between them. The V gene's germline CDR1 is SEHNR and CDR2 FQNEAQ (reference sequence). The CDR3 extends over 12 amino acids. The CDR3 nucleotides are TGTGCCAGCAGTCCATCCAACTATGGCTACACCTTC. Translated: CASSPSNYGYTF.

The rearrangement uses TRBV9 and TRBJ2-1; the D gene is possibly TRBD2 (6 bases). V was clipped by 1 base and J by 8 bases, with 10 bases between them. Germline CDR1 reads SGDLS; CDR2 reads YYNGEE. This CDR3 comprises 13 residues. The CDR3 DNA reads TGTGCCAGCAGCGTAACTAGCTGGGATGAGCAGTTCTTC. This codes for CASSVTSWDEQFF.

This sequence joins TRBV7-2 and TRBJ2-3; D is unclear. The CDR3 has 12 amino acids. Germline loops: CDR1 SGHTA, CDR2 FQGNSA. V was clipped by 8 bases and J by 6 bases, with 12 bases between them. The CDR3 loop is CASGLMLDTQYF. Written as DNA, the CDR3 is TGTGCCAGCGGCCTCATGTTGGATACGCAGTATTTT.

The chain couples TRBV9 to TRBJ2-3, with D uncertain. Trimming shortened V by 0 bases and J by 5 bases, and 13 bases separated the two germline ends. CDR1 and CDR2 from the germline V gene are SGDLS and YYNGEE. There are 15 residues in the CDR3. Here the CDR3 DNA reads TGTGCCAGCAGCGTAGCACCAGGTTCAGTAGATACGCAGTATTTT. It is translated as CASSVAPGSVDTQYF. Drawing the rest from reference TRBV9 and TRBJ2-3, the complete variable domain is DSGVTQTPKHLITATGQRVTLRCSPRSGDLSVYWYQQSLDQGLQFLIQYYNGEERAKGNILERFSAQQFPDLHSELNLSSLELGDSALYFCASSVAPGSVDTQYFGPGTRLTVL.

The CDR3 here is CASSLLGAMNTGELFF. The DNA of the CDR3 is TGCGCCAGCAGCTTGTTAGGGGCGATGAACACCGGGGAGCTGTTTTTT. This rearrangement joins TRBV5-1 to TRBJ2-2, with D possibly TRBD1 on 5 matching bases. Germline assignment: CDR1 SGHRS and CDR2 YFSETQ. V lost 1 base, J lost 1 base, and 11 bases lay in between. The CDR3 totals 16 residues.

This chain joins TRBV7-9 and TRBJ2-1; D is ambiguous. The length of the CDR3 is 12 residues. V was pared by 2 bases and J by 5 bases, with 4 bases between. From germline, CDR1 is SEHNR and CDR2 FQNEAQ (reference sequence). The CDR3 DNA reads as TGTGCCAGCAGCTTATCCGACAATGAGCAGTTCTTC. It specifies CASSLSDNEQFF.

This chain uses TRBV19 with TRBJ1-2; TRBD1 aligns across 7 bases. V gave up 4 bases and J gave up 4 bases; unmatched junction bases: 6. The length of the CDR3 is 14 residues. Germline V gene lookup returns CDR1 LNHDA and CDR2 SQIVND (reference sequence). CDR3 sequence (DNA): TGTGCCAGTAGTAGCCGCACAGGGGCCTATGGCTACACCTTC. Amino acid sequence: CASSSRTGAYGYTF.

This clone has only a few counts. The rearrangement joins TRBV7-3 to TRBJ2-7; unclear D gene. The CDR3 covers 13 residues. Germline loops: CDR1 SGHTA, CDR2 FQGTGA. Trimming took off 3 bases at V and 3 bases at J, with 9 bases between the two ends. The CDR3 loop reads CASSFGVFYEQYF. In nucleotides, the CDR3 is TGTGCCAGCAGCTTTGGGGTTTTCTACGAGCAGTACTTC. Using reference TRBV7-3 and TRBJ2-7 for the parts outside the CDR3, the full variable domain is GAGVSQTPSNKVTEKGKYVELRCDPISGHTALYWYRQSLGQGPEFLIYFQGTGAADDSGLPNDRFFAVRPEGSVSTLKIQRTERGDSAVYLCASSFGVFYEQYFGPGTRLTVT.

V usage is TRBV5-4 and J usage is TRBJ2-3; 12 nucleotides align to TRBD2. This CDR3 is built from 18 residues. Germline V CDR1 and CDR2: SGHNT, YYREEE (reference sequence). V trimming: 4 bases; J trimming: 3 bases; junction bases outside the gene matches: 12. For the CDR3, the DNA is TGTGCCAGCAGCCCCGCACCTTCTAGCGGGAGGGCGACAGATACGCAGTATTTT. Protein: CASSPAPSSGRATDTQYF.

As for this clone: Other DNA sequences in the sample encode the same CDR3. This chain links TRBV6-5 with TRBJ2-3; TRBD2 is a possible D gene (5 bases). The CDR3 sequence is 14 residues long. V dropped 0 bases and J dropped 5 bases, with 9 bases sitting between them. Looked up from germline, CDR1 is MNHEY and CDR2 is SVGAGI. Written as DNA, the CDR3 is TGTGCCAGCAGTTACTCGAGGGTCGGAGATACGCAGTATTTT. It translates to CASSYSRVGDTQYF.

This chain joins TRBV2 and TRBJ2-6; no clear D. The germline V and J ends were trimmed by 8 bases and 4 bases, with 12 bases remaining between them. CDR1 and CDR2 (germline): SNHLY, FYNNEI. The CDR3 totals 14 residues. The CDR3 spells CASLVGTGANVLTF. The CDR3 bases are TGTGCCAGCCTGGTTGGAACCGGGGCCAACGTCCTGACTTTC.

The chain employs TRBV7-2 and TRBJ2-7; 10 bases line up with TRBD2. This CDR3 is built from 15 residues. J was trimmed by 3 bases and V by 3 bases; bases with no gene match: 5. CDR1 and CDR2 (germline): SGHTA, FQGNSA. Here the CDR3 reads CASSFRTSGNYEQYF. In DNA, the CDR3 is TGTGCCAGCAGCTTTAGGACTAGCGGAAACTACGAGCAGTACTTC.

The chain joins TRBV6-5 to TRBJ2-7; TRBD1 matches 8 bases. V was pared by 6 bases and J by 4 bases, with 8 bases of the junction left unmatched. The germline V gene has CDR1 MNHEY and CDR2 SVGAGI. This CDR3 contains 14 residues. The CDR3 here is CASRPRQGRYEQYF. The DNA for the CDR3 is TGTGCCAGCAGACCACGACAGGGGAGGTACGAGCAGTACTTC.

V and J are TRBV15 and TRBJ2-7; 7 nucleotides agree with TRBD1. Per the germline V gene, CDR1 is LNHNV and CDR2 is YYDKDF (reference sequence). The CDR3 has 14 residues. The V gene end was trimmed by 3 bases and the J gene end by 2 bases; junction bases not matched to a gene: 4. CDR3 DNA sequence: TGTGCCACCAGCAGGGCCGACAGGGCCTACGAGCAGTACTTC. This sequence encodes CATSRADRAYEQYF.

The table lists this clone with a count of one. This chain links TRBV7-6 with TRBJ2-2; D is unresolved. CDR1 and CDR2 (germline): SGHVS, FNYEAQ. This CDR3 contains 16 residues. Trimming removed 5 bases at V and 3 bases at J, with 16 bases between. Here the CDR3 reads CASSLWAAPYTGELFF. CDR3 nucleotides: TGTGCCAGCAGCCTCTGGGCGGCCCCATACACCGGGGAGCTGTTTTTT.